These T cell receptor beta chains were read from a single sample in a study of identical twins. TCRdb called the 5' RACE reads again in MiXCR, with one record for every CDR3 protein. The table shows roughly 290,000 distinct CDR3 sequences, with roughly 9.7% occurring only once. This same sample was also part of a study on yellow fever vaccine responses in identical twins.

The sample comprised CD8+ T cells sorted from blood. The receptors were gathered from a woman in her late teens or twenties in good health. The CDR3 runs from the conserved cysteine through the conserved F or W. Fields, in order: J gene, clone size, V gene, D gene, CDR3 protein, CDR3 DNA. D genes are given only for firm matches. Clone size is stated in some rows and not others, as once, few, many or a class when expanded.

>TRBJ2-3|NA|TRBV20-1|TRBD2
CSAEAGGPADTQYF
TGCAGTGCGGAAGCGGGGGGGCCGGCAGATACGCAGTATTTT
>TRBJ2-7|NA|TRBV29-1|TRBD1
CSVGQGISYEQYF
TGCAGCGTCGGACAGGGGATCTCCTACGAGCAGTACTTC
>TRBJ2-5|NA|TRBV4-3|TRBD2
CASSQDKGLLIQETQYF
TGCGCCAGCAGCCAAGATAAGGGACTACTAATTCAAGAGACCCAGTACTTC
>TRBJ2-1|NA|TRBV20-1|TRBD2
CSATWTSGIDEQFF
TGCAGTGCAACTTGGACTAGCGGGATCGATGAGCAGTTCTTC
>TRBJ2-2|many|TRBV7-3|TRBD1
CASSPLDRAGELFF
TGTGCCAGCAGTCCCCTTGACAGGGCCGGGGAGCTGTTTTTT
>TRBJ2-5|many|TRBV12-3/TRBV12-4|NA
CASSLRGGETQYF
TGTGCCAGCAGTCTCAGGGGGGGAGAGACCCAGTACTTC
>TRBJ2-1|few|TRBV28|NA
CASSLRGINEQFF
TGTGCCAGCAGTTTGCGAGGGATCAATGAGCAGTTCTTC
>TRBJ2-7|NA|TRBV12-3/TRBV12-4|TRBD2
CASSFSRLAGGPCEQYF
TGTGCCAGCAGTTTTTCGAGGTTAGCGGGAGGGCCTTGCGAGCAGTACTTC
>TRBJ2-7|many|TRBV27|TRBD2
CASSLSRGGRDEQYF
TGTGCCAGCAGTTTATCGCGGGGGGGAAGGGACGAGCAGTACTTC
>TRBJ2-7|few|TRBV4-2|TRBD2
CASSQDSFASGLLEQYF
TGTGCCAGCAGCCAGGATTCGTTCGCTAGCGGACTCCTCGAGCAGTACTTC
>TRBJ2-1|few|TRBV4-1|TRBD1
CASSQVQGSGNEQFF
TGCGCCAGCAGCCAAGTACAGGGGTCGGGCAATGAGCAGTTCTTC
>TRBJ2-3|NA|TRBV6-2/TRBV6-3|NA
CASKEKMADTQYF
TGTGCCAGCAAGGAGAAGATGGCAGATACGCAGTATTTT
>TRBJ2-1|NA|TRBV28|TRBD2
CASSLFRRGNYNEQFF
TGTGCCAGCAGTTTGTTTCGGCGGGGGAACTACAATGAGCAGTTCTTC
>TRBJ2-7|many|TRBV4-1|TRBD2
CASSQPSGRGQGNYEQYF
TGCGCCAGCAGCCAACCTAGCGGGAGGGGGCAAGGAAACTACGAGCAGTACTTC
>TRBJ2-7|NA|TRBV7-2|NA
CASSPQDWSYEQYF
TGTGCCAGCAGCCCCCAGGACTGGTCCTACGAGCAGTACTTC
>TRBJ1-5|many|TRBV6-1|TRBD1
CASSEPWTGEPQHF
TGTGCCAGCAGTGAACCCTGGACAGGGGAGCCCCAGCATTTT
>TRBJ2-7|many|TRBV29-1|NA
CSVEGGGFYEQYF
TGCAGCGTTGAAGGAGGAGGGTTCTACGAGCAGTACTTC
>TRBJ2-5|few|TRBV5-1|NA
CASRPLGGREETQYF
TGCGCCAGCAGGCCGCTCGGGGGGCGAGAAGAGACCCAGTACTTC
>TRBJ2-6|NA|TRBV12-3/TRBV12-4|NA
CASTPLESGANVLTF
TGTGCCAGCACCCCGTTGGAGTCTGGGGCCAACGTCCTGACTTTC
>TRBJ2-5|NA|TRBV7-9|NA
CASSLVRIETQYF
TGTGCCAGCAGCTTAGTCAGGATAGAGACCCAGTACTTC
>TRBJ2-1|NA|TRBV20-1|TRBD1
CSASSLKSRGGYEQFF
TGCAGTGCTAGTTCTCTAAAGTCGCGAGGGGGCTATGAGCAGTTCTTC
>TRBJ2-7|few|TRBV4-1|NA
CASSPDVRGEQYF
TGCGCCAGCAGCCCAGACGTCCGGGGAGAGCAGTACTTC
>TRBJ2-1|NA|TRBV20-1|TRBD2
CSARDPLGTSGNFKSYNEQFF
TGCAGTGCTAGAGATCCTTTAGGGACTAGCGGGAATTTTAAGTCCTACAATGAGCAGTTCTTC
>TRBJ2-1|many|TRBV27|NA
CASSLEVTSLSYNEQFF
TGTGCCAGCAGTTTGGAAGTGACTAGTCTATCCTACAATGAGCAGTTCTTC
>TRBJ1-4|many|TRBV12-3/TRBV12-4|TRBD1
CASNRDRDEKLFF
TGTGCCAGCAACCGGGACAGGGATGAAAAACTGTTTTTT
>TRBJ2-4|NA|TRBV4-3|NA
CASSQDAMVAKNIQYF
TGCGCCAGCAGCCAAGATGCCATGGTAGCCAAAAACATTCAGTACTTC
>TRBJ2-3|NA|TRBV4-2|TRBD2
CASSRLAGGGDTQYF
TGTGCCAGCAGCCGGTTAGCGGGGGGGGGAGATACGCAGTATTTT
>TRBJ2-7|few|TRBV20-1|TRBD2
CSAKASGSYEQYF
TGCAGTGCGAAGGCTAGCGGGAGTTACGAGCAGTACTTC
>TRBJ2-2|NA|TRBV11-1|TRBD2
CASSAREIAGGPVTGELFF
TGTGCCAGCAGCGCCCGGGAGATAGCGGGGGGGCCAGTTACCGGGGAGCTGTTTTTT
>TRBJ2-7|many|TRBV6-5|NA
CASGEVGEQYF
TGTGCCAGCGGTGAGGTGGGCGAGCAGTACTTC
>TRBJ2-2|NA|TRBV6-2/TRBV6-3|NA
CASRPLFEDQNTGELFF
TGTGCCAGCAGACCCCTTTTCGAGGATCAGAACACCGGGGAGCTGTTTTTT
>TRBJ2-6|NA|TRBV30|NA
CAWTGANVLTF
TGTGCCTGGACTGGGGCCAACGTCCTGACTTTC
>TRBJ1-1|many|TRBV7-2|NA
CASSLPWLTVGAYEAFF
TGTGCCAGCAGCTTACCGTGGCTCACGGTGGGGGCTTATGAAGCTTTCTTT
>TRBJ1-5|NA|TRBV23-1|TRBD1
CASSSCVGTGGRVPNQPQHF
TGCGCCAGCAGTTCTTGCGTGGGGACAGGGGGCCGGGTACCAAATCAGCCCCAGCATTTT
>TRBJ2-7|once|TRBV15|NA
CATSTPERDHEQYF
TGTGCCACCAGCACCCCTGAGAGGGACCACGAGCAGTACTTC
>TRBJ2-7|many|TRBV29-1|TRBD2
CSVDVVGLAGFYEQYF
TGCAGCGTTGATGTTGTTGGACTAGCGGGGTTCTACGAGCAGTACTTC
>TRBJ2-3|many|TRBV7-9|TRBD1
CASSSRDRNTDTQYF
TGTGCCAGCAGCAGCCGGGACAGGAACACAGATACGCAGTATTTT